The clone carrying this T cell receptor beta chain was recorded a few times. This sample was included in a study of cytomegalovirus exposure and HLA in healthy donors. This CDR3 comprises 13 residues. Looked up from germline, CDR1 is SGDLS and CDR2 is YYNGEE. Trimming took off 3 bases at V and 5 bases at J, with 8 bases between the two ends. Use of 60 Vbeta and 13 Jbeta primers characterized the PCR. Some clones are missing from TCRdb's copy, which holds only in-frame ones; the method was immunoSEQ multiplex PCR. The table lists approximately 74,000 clones, around 60% of them singletons, with roughly 5.6% in the top ten.

The V call is TRBV9, the J call TRBJ2-2; D is undetermined. Sequencing was carried out using PBMCs. The receptor was derived from a man aged 25 to 45 in good health and CMV-seropositive. CDR3 residues: CASSAKNTGELFF. As DNA, the CDR3 is TGTGCCAGCAGCGCCAAAAATACCGGGGAGCTGTTTTTT.